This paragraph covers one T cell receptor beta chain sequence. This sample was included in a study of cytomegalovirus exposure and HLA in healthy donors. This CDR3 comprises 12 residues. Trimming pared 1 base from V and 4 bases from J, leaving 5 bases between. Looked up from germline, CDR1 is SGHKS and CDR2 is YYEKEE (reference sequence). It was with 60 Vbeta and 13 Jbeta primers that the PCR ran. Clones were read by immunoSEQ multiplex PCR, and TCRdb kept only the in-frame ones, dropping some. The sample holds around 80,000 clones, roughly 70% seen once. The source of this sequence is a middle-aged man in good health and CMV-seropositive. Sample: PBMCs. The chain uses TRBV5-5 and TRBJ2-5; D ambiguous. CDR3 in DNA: TGTGCCAGCAGCTTGTCTATAGAGACCCAGTACTTC. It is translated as CASSLSIETQYF.